The present TCR beta chain was sequenced within a study of identical twins. The CDR3 is 14 amino acids. Germline trimming cut 6 bases from V and 5 bases from J; bases unmatched to any gene: 7. This clonotype was detected only a few times. TCRdb reprocessed the 5' RACE reads with MiXCR, giving one entry per CDR3 protein. The sample carries around 300,000 distinct CDR3 sequences, about 8.9% recorded once. The same data also contributed to another study, on yellow fever vaccine responses in identical twins.

V is TRBV12-3 or TRBV12-4 and J is TRBJ2-5, with TRBD1 matching 9 bases. This sequence was found in a woman between 18 and 29 years old in good health. The sequenced material came from memory (CD45RO+) T cells sorted from blood. CDR3 region: CASRAGQGRETQYF. CDR3 DNA: TGTGCCAGCAGGGCTGGACAGGGGAGGGAGACCCAGTACTTC.